Following are 3 T cell receptor beta chains from one sample sequenced in a study of PD-L1 blockade in urothelial cancer (dated by TCRdb to the late 2010s). The library was built by means of the immunoSEQ multiplex PCR assay. The table comes from immuneACCESS by way of TCRdb, which keeps in-frame sequences with V and J called. Part of the clones is missing from these tables; in studies checked, under half for an unresolved V gene and the rest for unknown reasons. This sample is represented by 25,000 to 30,000 clones; around 84% of them were singletons. The top ten clonotypes cover roughly 1.9% of the sample. The sample consisted of PBMCs, taken around atezolizumab (anti-PD-L1) treatment. The source is a middle-aged man with urothelial cancer.

The CDR3 nucleotides read TGTGCCAGCAGCAAAATGACAGGCCAGAGGGGCTACACCTTC. Encoded protein: CASSKMTGQRGYTF. The chain recombines TRBV21-1 with TRBJ1-2; the table's D call, TRBD1, was not checked against the DNA. TRBV21-1 is a known pseudogene. This CDR3 is 14 amino acids long.

V and J are TRBV9 and TRBJ2-5, with a possible D match to TRBD2 (6 bases). Looked up from germline, CDR1 is SGDLS and CDR2 is YYNGEE. V gave up 0 bases and J gave up 4 bases, with 19 bases separating them. This CDR3 is built from 17 residues. CDR3 sequence (DNA): TGTGCCAGCAGCGTAGATCCGGTCGGAGGGATTGGAGAGACCCAGTACTTC. Protein: CASSVDPVGGIGETQYF.

J is TRBJ2-3 and V is TRBV6-4, with 12 bases lining up with TRBD2. Losses at the gene ends were 6 bases for V and 1 base for J; bases not matched to a gene: 2. Germline V gene sequence: CDR1 MRHNA, CDR2 SNTAGT. The CDR3 runs to 15 residues. The CDR3 DNA sequence: TGTGCCAGCAGCTGGACTAGCGGGGGCACAGATACGCAGTATTTT. Translation: CASSWTSGGTDTQYF.